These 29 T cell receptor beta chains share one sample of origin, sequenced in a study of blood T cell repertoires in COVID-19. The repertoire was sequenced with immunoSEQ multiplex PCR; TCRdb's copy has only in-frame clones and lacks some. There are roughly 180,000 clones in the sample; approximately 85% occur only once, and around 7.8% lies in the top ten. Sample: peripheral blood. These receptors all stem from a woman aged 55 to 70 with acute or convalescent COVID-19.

The CDR3 sequence is CASRGTGTDEQYF. The CDR3 DNA reads as TGTGCCAGCAGGGGGACAGGGACGGACGAGCAGTACTTC. V gene TRBV6-5 combines with J gene TRBJ2-7; TRBD1 matches at 9 bases. V dropped 6 bases and J dropped 5; count of bases not matched to a gene: 5. Germline assignment: CDR1 MNHEY and CDR2 SVGAGI. CDR3 length: 13 residues.

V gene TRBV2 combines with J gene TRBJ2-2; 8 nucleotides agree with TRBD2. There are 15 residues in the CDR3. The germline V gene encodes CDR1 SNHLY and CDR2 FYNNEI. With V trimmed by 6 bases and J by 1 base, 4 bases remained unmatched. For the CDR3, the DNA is TGTGCCAGCAGGCAGACTAGCGTGAACACCGGGGAGCTGTTTTTT. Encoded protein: CASRQTSVNTGELFF.

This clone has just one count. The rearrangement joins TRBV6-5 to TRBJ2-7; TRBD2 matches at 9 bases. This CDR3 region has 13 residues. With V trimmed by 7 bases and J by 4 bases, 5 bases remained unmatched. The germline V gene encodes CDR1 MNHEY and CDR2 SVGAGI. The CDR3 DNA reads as TGTGCCAGCACTCCCAGCGGGAGGTACGAGCAGTACGTC. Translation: CASTPSGRYEQYV.

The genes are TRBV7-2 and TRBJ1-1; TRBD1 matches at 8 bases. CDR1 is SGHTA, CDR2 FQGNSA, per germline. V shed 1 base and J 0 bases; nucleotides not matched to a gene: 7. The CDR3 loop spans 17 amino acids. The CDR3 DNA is TGTGCCAGCAGCTTAGTCGGGACAGGTGCTCTGAACACTGAAGCTTTCTTT. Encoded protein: CASSLVGTGALNTEAFF.

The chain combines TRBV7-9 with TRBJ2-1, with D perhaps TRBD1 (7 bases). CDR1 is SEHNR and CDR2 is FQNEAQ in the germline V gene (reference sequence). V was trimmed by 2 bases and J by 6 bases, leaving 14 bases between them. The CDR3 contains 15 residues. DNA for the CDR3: TGTGCCAGCAGCTTATCCAGGGGGGTGTTCAATGAGCAGTTCTTC. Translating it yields CASSLSRGVFNEQFF.

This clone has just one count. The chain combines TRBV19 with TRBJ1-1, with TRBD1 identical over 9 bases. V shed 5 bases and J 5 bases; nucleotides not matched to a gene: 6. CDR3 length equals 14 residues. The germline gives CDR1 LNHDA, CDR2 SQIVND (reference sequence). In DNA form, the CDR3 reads TGTGCCAGTAGTTTCCCGACAGGGGGGACTGAAGCTTTCTTT. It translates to CASSFPTGGTEAFF.

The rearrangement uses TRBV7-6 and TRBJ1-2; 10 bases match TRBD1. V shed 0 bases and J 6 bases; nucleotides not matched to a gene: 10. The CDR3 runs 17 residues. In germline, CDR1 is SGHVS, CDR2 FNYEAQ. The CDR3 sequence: CASSLARPGQGTDGYTF. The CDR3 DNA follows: TGTGCCAGCAGCTTAGCGAGACCGGGACAGGGGACGGATGGCTACACCTTC.

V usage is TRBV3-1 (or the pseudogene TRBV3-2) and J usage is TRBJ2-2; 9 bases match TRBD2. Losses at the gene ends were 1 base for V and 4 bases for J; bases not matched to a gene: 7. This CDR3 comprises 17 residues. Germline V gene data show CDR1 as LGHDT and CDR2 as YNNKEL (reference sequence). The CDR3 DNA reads TGTGCCAGCAGCCAAGGCGGGAGGGCGAGTAGCACCGGGGAGCTGTTTTTT. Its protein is CASSQGGRASSTGELFF.

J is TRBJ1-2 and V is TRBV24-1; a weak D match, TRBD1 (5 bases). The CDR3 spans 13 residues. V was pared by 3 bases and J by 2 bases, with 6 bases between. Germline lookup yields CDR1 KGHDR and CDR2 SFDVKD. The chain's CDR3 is CATSDDRNYGYTF. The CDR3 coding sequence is TGTGCCACCAGTGATGACAGAAACTATGGCTACACCTTC.

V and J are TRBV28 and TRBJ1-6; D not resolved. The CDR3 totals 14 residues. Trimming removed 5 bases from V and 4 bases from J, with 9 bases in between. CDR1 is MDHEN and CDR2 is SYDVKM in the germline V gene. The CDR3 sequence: CASSKTGYNSPLHF. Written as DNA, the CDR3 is TGTGCCAGCAGTAAGACGGGATATAATTCACCCCTCCACTTT.

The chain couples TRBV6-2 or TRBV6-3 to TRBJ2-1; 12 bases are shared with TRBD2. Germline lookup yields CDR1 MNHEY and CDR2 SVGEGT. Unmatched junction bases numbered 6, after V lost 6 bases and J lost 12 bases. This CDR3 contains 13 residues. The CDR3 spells CASSQTSGSSQFF. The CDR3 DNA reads TGTGCCAGCAGCCAGACTAGCGGGAGCTCGCAGTTCTTC.

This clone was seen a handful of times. CDR3 in amino acids: CASSPGQGHGYTF. As DNA, the CDR3 is TGTGCCAGCTCCCCGGGACAGGGCCATGGCTACACCTTC. The V gene is TRBV18, the J gene TRBJ1-2, with 9 bases identical to TRBD1. The CDR3 is made up of 13 amino acids. The germline V gene has CDR1 KGHSH and CDR2 LQKENI. After removal of 6 bases from V and 6 bases from J, the junction contained 5 bases not matched to a gene.

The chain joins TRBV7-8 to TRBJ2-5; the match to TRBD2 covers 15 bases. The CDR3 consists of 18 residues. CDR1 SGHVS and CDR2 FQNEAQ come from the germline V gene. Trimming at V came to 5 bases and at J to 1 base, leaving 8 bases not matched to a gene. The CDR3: CASSPGTSGRLFQETQYF. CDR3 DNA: TGTGCCAGCAGCCCGGGGACTAGCGGGAGGCTGTTCCAAGAGACCCAGTACTTC. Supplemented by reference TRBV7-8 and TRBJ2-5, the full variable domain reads GAGVSQSPRYKVAKRGQDVALRCDPISGHVSLFWYQQALGQGPEFLTYFQNEAQLDKSGLPSDRFFAERPEGSVSTLKIQRTQQEDSAVYLCASSPGTSGRLFQETQYFGPGTRLLVL.

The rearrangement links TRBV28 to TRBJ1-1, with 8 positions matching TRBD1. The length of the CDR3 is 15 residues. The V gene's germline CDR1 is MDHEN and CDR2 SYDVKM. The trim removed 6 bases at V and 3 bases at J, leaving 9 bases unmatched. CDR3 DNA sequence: TGTGCCAGCAGCCCGGACAGGGCTTTCGACACTGAAGCTTTCTTT. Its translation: CASSPDRAFDTEAFF. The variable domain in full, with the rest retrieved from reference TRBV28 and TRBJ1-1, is DVKVTQSSRYLVKRTGEKVFLECVQDMDHENMFWYRQDPGLGLRLIYFSYDVKMKEKGDIPEGYSVSREKKERFSLILESASTNQTSMYLCASSPDRAFDTEAFFGQGTRLTVV.

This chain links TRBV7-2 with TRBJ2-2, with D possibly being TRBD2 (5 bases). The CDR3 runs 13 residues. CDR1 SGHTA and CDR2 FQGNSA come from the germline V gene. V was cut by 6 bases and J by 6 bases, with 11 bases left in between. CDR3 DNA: TGTGCCAGCAGACAATGGGGAGCCGGGGAGCTGTTTTTT. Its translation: CASRQWGAGELFF.

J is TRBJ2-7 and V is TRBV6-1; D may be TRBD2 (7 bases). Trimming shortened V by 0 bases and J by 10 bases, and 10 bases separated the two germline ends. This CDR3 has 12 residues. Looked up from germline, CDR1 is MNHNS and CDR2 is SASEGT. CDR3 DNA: TGTGCCAGCAGTGAAGCGGGGGGGCGCCAGTACTTC. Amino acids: CASSEAGGRQYF.

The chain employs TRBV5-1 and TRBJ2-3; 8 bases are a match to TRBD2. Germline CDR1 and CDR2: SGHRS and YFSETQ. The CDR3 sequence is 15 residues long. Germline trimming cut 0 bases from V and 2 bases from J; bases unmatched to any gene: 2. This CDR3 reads CASSLDGLATDTQYF. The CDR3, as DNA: TGCGCCAGCAGCTTGGATGGACTAGCCACAGATACGCAGTATTTT.

CDR3 in DNA: TGTGCCAGCAGTCTGACAGGACTTGACGGAAACACCATATATTTT. Translated, it gives CASSLTGLDGNTIYF. This chain connects TRBV28 to TRBJ1-3; a possible D gene is TRBD1 (6 bases). The CDR3 contains 15 residues. CDR1 and CDR2 from the germline V gene are MDHEN and SYDVKM. Trimming shortened V by 5 bases and J by 4 bases, and 15 bases separated the two germline ends.

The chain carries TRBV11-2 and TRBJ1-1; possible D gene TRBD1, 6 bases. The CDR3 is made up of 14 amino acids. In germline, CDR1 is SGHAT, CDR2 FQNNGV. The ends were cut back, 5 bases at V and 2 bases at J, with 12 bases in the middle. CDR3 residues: CASSAQQGNTEAFF. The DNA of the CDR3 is TGTGCCAGCAGCGCCCAACAGGGTAACACTGAAGCTTTCTTT.

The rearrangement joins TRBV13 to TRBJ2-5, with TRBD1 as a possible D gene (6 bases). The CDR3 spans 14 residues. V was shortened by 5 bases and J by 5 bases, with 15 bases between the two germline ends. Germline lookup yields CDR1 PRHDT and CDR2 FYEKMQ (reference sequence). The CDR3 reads CASSKVGRGETQYF. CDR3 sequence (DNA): TGTGCCAGCAGCAAAGTTGGAAGGGGGGAGACCCAGTACTTC.

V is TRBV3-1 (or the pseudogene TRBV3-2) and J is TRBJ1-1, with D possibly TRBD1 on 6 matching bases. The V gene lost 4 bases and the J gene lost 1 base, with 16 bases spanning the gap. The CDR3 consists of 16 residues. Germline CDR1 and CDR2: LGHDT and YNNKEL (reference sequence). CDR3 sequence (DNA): TGTGCCAGCAGCCCGTACTATTCGACAGGGAACACTGAAGCTTTCTTT. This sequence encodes CASSPYYSTGNTEAFF.

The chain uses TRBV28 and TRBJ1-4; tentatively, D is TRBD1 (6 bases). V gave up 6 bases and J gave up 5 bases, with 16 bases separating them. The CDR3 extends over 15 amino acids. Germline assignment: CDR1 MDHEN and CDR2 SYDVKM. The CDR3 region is CASRQGRGPNEKLFF. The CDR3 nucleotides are TGTGCCAGCAGACAGGGACGGGGACCAAATGAAAAACTGTTTTTT.

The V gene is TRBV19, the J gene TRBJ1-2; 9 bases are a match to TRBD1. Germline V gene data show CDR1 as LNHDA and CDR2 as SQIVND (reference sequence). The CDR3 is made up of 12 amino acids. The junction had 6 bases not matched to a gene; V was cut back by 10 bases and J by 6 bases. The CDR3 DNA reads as TGTGCCACAGGCGGGACAGGGAATGGCTACACCTTC. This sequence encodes CATGGTGNGYTF.

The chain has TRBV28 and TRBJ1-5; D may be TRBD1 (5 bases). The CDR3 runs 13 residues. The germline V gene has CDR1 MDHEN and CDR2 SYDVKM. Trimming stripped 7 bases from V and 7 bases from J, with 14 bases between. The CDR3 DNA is TGTGCCAGCACCTTGGGGGGGGACCAGCCCCAGCATTTT. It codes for CASTLGGDQPQHF.

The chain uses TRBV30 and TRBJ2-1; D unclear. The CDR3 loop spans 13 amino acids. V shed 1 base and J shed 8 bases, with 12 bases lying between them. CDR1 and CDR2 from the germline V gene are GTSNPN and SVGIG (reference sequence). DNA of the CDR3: TGTGCCTGGAGTGCGTCCCGCGTCCATGAGCAGTTCTTC. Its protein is CAWSASRVHEQFF.

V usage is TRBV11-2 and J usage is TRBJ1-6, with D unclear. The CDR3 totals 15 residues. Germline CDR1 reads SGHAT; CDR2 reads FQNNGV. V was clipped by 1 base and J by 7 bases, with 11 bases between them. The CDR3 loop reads CASSLGDYRNSPLHF. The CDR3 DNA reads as TGTGCCAGCAGCTTAGGCGATTATAGAAATTCACCCCTCCACTTT.

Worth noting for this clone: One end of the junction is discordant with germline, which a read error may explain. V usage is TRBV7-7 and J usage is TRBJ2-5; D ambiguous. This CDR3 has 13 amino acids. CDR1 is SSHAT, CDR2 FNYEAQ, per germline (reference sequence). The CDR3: CASSLIVQETQYF. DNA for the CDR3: TGTGCTAGCAGCTTGATAGTCCAAGAGACCCAGTACTTC.

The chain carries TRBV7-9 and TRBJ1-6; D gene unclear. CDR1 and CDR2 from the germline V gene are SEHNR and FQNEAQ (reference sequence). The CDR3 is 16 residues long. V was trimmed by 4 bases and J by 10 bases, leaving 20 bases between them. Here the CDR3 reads CASSSKDSYLGSPLHF. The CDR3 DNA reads TGTGCCAGCAGCTCAAAGGACTCCTATCTAGGGTCACCCCTCCACTTT.

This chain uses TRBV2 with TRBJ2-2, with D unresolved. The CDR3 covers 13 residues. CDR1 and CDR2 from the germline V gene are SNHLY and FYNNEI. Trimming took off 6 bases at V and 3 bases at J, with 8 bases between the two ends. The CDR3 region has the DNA TGTGCCAGCAGGGGCGAATACACCGGGGAGCTGTTTTTT. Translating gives CASRGEYTGELFF.